This is a list of T cell receptor beta chains from one sample in a study of T-cell memory formation after mild COVID-19. TCRdb independently ran MiXCR on the 5' RACE reads; one entry per CDR3 protein. The sample includes about 140,000 distinct CDR3 sequences, 13% to 15% of them seen just once. The material sequenced was PBMCs or a T cell subset sorted from them (not recorded which). The receptor source for this set is an adult woman who had mild COVID-19 (a few samples of this study predate the infection). Cell type and time point are not known. The CDR3 runs from the conserved cysteine through the conserved F or W.

J: TRBJ2-6; V: TRBV19; length: 16; CDR3: CASSIGGSSGANVLTF
J: TRBJ2-1; V: TRBV9; length: 14; CDR3: CASSVSGVPHEQFF
J: TRBJ2-3; V: TRBV12-3/TRBV12-4; length: 17; CDR3: CASSFSLPGQREDTQYF
J: TRBJ1-1; V: TRBV19; length: 14; CDR3: CASSIQGSNTEAFF
J: TRBJ1-1; V: TRBV20-1; length: 13; CDR3: CSARDLQNTEAFF
J: TRBJ2-7; V: TRBV20-1; length: 13; CDR3: CSARDAPIYEQYF
J: TRBJ1-1; V: TRBV6-5; length: 12; CDR3: CASSYHVVGTFF
J: TRBJ2-7; V: TRBV5-1; length: 12; CDR3: CASKRTDYEQYF
J: TRBJ2-5; V: TRBV5-6; length: 14; CDR3: CASSLVDTEETQYF
J: TRBJ1-3; V: TRBV20-1; length: 19; CDR3: CSARDDGLGVTTYGNTIYF
J: TRBJ2-3; V: TRBV12-3/TRBV12-4; length: 16; CDR3: CASSSYSGGYTDTQYF
J: TRBJ1-3; V: TRBV20-1; length: 14; CDR3: CSALVQGPGNTIYF
J: TRBJ2-5; V: TRBV29-1; length: 14; CDR3: CSGSGIKALETQYF
J: TRBJ1-2; V: TRBV4-1; length: 16; CDR3: CASSQERAGVNYGYTF
J: TRBJ1-1; V: TRBV5-1; length: 18; CDR3: CASSLAAGGSPTNTEAFF
J: TRBJ1-2; V: TRBV7-3; length: 14; CDR3: CASSPKPTRGGYTF